This T cell receptor beta chain was recorded in a study of blood T cell repertoires in COVID-19. Study background: Collection of acute and convalescent COVID-19 samples took place in the United States, Italy and Spain.

V shed 4 bases and J 7 bases; nucleotides not matched to a gene: 7. Germline V gene data show CDR1 as SGHVS and CDR2 as FNYEAQ. This CDR3 has 14 residues. How the authors handled the data: Reference gene primer amplification in the assay estimated nucleated cell counts. The data were produced by immunoSEQ multiplex PCR, yet TCRdb's version contains in-frame clones alone and is incomplete. V and J calls and clone size come straight from that table; D and trimming were deduced from the DNA. The repertoire includes around 140,000 clones, approximately 88% of them detected once, and roughly 30% sits in the top ten.

The TCR sequence derives from a human donor in a cohort sampled during active COVID-19. The material sequenced was peripheral blood. The chain joins TRBV7-6 to TRBJ2-7; 10 positions match TRBD1. The CDR3 loop is CASSSLPGQGEQYF. The CDR3 DNA sequence: TGTGCCAGCAGCTCCCTACCGGGACAGGGGGAGCAGTACTTC.